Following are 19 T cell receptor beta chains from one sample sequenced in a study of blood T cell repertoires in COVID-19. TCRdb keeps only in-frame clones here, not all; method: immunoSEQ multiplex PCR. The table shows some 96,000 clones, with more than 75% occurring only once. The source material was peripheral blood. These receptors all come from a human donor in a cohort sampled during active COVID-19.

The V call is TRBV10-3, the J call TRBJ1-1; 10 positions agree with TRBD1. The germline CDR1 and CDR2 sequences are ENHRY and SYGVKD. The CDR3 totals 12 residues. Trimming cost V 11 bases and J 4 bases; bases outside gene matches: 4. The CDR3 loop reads CAVGQGGTEAFF. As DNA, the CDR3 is TGTGCCGTTGGACAGGGGGGCACTGAAGCTTTCTTT.

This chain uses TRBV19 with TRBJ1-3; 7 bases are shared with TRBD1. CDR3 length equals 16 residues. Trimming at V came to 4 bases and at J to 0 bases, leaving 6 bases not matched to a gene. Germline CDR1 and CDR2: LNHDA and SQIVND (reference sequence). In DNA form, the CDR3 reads TGTGCCAGTAGTAAAACCCGGGACAGCTCTGGAAACACCATATATTTT. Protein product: CASSKTRDSSGNTIYF. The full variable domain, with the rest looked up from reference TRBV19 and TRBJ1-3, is DGGITQSPKYLFRKEGQNVTLSCEQNLNHDAMYWYRQDPGQGLRLIYYSQIVNDFQKGDIAEGYSVSREKKESFPLTVTSAQKNPTAFYLCASSKTRDSSGNTIYFGEGSWLTVV.

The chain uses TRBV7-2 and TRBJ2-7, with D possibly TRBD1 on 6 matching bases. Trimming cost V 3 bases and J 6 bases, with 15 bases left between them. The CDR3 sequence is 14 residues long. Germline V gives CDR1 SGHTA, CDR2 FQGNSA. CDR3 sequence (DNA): TGTGCCAGCAGCTTGAGAGACAGGTTTTCCGAGCAGTACTTC. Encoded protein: CASSLRDRFSEQYF. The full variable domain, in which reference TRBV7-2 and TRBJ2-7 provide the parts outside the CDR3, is GAGVSQSPSNKVTEKGKDVELRCDPISGHTALYWYRQSLGQGLEFLIYFQGNSAPDKSGLPSDRFSAERTGGSVSTLTIQRTQQEDSAVYLCASSLRDRFSEQYFGPGTRLTVT.

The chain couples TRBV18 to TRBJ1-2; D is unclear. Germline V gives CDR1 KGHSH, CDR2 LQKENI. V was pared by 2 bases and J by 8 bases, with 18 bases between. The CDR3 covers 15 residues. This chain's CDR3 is CASSPVAAPTRGYTF. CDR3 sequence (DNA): TGTGCCAGCTCACCAGTGGCAGCCCCAACGAGGGGCTACACCTTC.

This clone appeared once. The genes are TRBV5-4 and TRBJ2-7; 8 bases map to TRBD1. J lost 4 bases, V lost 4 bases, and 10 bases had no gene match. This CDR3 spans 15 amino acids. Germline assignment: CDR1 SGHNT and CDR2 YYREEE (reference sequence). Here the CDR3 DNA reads TGTGCCAGCAGCAGGCTGGTAACAGGGGGGTACGAGCAGTACTTC. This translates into CASSRLVTGGYEQYF.

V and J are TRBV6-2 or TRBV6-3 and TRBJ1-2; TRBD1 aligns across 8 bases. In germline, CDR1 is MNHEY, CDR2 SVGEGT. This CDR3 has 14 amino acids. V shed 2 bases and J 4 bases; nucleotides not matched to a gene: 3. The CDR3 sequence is CASSYGTGLYGYTF. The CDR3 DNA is TGTGCCAGCAGTTACGGGACAGGTCTCTATGGCTACACCTTC.

The CDR3 sequence: CASSSAARIAFF. CDR3 coding DNA: TGTGCCAGCAGTTCGGCAGCTAGAATAGCTTTCTTT. The V call is TRBV2, the J call TRBJ1-1; D remains ambiguous. The CDR3 sequence is 12 residues long. Trimming removed 5 bases from V and 10 bases from J, with 14 bases in between. Per the germline V gene, CDR1 is SNHLY and CDR2 is FYNNEI.

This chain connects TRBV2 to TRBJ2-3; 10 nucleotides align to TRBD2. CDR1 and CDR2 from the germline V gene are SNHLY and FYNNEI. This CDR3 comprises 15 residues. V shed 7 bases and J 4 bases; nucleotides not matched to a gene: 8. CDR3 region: CASTRLAGVADTQYF. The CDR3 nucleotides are TGTGCCAGCACGCGCCTAGCGGGAGTAGCAGATACGCAGTATTTT. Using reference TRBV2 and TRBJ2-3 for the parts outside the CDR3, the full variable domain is EPEVTQTPSHQVTQMGQEVILRCVPISNHLYFYWYRQILGQKVEFLVSFYNNEISEKSEIFDDQFSVERPDGSNFTLKIRSTKLEDSAMYFCASTRLAGVADTQYFGPGTRLTVL.

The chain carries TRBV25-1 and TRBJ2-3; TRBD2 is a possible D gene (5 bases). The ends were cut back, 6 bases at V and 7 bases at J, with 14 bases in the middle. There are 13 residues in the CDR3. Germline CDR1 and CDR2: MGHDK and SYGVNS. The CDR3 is CASRLRVGNTQYF. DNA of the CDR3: TGTGCCAGCAGGCTGCGGGTTGGGAATACGCAGTATTTT.

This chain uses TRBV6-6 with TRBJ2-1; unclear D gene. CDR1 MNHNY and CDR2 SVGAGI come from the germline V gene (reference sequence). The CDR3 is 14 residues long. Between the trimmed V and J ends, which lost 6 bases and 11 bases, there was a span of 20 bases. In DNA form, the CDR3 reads TGTGCCAGCAGAGTGATTGGAGCAACTAATAAGCAGTTCTTC. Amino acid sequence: CASRVIGATNKQFF.

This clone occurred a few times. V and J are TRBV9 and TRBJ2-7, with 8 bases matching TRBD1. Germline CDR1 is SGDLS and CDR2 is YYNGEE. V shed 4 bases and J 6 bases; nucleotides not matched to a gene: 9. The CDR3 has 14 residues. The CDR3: CASSPSAGQGEQYF. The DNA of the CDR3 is TGTGCCAGCAGCCCTTCGGCCGGACAGGGCGAGCAGTACTTC.

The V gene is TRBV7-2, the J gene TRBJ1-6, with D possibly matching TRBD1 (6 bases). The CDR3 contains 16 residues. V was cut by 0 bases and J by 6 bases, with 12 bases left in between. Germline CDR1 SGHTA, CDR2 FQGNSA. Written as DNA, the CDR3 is TGTGCCAGCAGCTTAGCTTTGAGGGGGGGTAATTCACCCCTCCACTTT. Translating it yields CASSLALRGGNSPLHF.

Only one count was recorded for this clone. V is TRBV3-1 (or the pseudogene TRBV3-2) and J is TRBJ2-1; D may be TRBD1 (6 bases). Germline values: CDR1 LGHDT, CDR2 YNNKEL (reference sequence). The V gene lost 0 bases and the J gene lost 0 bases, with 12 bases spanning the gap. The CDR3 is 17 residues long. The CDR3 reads CASSQDRGGSSYNEQFF. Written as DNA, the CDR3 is TGTGCCAGCAGCCAAGATCGAGGGGGAAGCTCCTACAATGAGCAGTTCTTC.

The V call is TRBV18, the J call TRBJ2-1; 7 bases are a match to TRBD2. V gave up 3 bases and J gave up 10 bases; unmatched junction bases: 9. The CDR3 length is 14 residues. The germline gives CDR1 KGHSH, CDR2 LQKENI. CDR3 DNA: TGTGCCAGCTCACCTCGGGGGGAGGCCCGGGAGCAGTTCTTC. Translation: CASSPRGEAREQFF.

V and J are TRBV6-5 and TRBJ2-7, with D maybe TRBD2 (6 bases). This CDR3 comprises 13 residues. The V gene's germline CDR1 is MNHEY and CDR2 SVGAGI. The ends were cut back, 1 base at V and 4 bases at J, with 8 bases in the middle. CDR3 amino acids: CASSYWRGYEQYF. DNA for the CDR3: TGTGCCAGCAGTTACTGGAGGGGATACGAGCAGTACTTC.

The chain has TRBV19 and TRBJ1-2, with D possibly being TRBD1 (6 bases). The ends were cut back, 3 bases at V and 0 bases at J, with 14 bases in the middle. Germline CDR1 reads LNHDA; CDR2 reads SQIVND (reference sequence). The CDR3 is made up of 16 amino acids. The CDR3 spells CASSISGHRPNYGYTF. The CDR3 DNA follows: TGTGCCAGTAGTATTTCGGGACACCGCCCTAACTATGGCTACACCTTC.

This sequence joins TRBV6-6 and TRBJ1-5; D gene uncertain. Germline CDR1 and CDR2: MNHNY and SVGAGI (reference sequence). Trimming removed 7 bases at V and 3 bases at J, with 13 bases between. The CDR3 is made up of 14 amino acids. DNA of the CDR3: TGTGCCAGCACCAATCCTCAGAACAATCAGCCCCAGCATTTT. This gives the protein CASTNPQNNQPQHF.

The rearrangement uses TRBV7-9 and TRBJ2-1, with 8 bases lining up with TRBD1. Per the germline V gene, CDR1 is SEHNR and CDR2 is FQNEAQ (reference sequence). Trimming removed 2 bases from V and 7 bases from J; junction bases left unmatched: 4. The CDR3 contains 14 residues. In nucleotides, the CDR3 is TGTGCCAGCAGCTTACAGGGGGCTCGGAATGAGCAGTTCTTC. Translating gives CASSLQGARNEQFF.

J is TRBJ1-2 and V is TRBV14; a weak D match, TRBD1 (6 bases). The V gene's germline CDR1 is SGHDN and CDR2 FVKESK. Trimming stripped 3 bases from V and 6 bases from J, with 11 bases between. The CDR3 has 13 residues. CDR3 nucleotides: TGTGCCAGCAGCCAGTACAGGGCTGATGGCTACACCTTC. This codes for CASSQYRADGYTF.